Sequencing of this TCR beta chain was carried out in a study of OX40 agonist ivuxolimab in advanced cancers. At the level of the study: Patient treatment consisted of intravenous ivuxolimab administration every 2 weeks at 0.01 to 10 mg/kg. Notes on the study in general: At 0.1 to 3.0 mg/kg and by week 6, clonal expansion occurred in CD4+ and CD8+ blood T cells. In CD8+ T cells, expanded clones were on average more numerous than in CD4+.

Repertoires were generated with immunoSEQ multiplex PCR, while TCRdb's copy carries only in-frame clones and drops some. This table has 98,000 or so clones, about 80% appearing once. Trimming took 2 bases from V and 2 from J, leaving 8 bases between them. This CDR3 comprises 15 residues. The V gene's germline CDR1 is SGHDT and CDR2 YYEEEE. Note on this clone: Its antigen is unknown.

The chain combines TRBV5-6 with TRBJ2-6; D gene ambiguous. This TCR came from an adult with an advanced solid tumor such as melanoma, head and neck, liver or kidney cancer. The source material was CD4+ or CD8+ T cells sorted from blood, sampled in a trial of the OX40 agonist ivuxolimab. CDR3 sequence reads: CASSFMVAGANVLTF. For the CDR3, the DNA is TGTGCCAGCAGCTTTATGGTGGCTGGGGCCAACGTCCTGACTTTC.